This T cell receptor (beta chain) was sequenced for a study of blood T cell repertoires in COVID-19. Study details: Specimens from acute and convalescent COVID-19 originated in the United States, Italy and Spain. Sources were T cells, B-cell-depleted T cells, or PBMCs; the material itself was cDNA or gDNA.

Methods used by the authors: Estimation of nucleated cell counts was performed using reference gene primer amplification. Profiled with immunoSEQ multiplex PCR; TCRdb holds only in-frame clones, not every one. From that table come the V and J calls and clone size; the DNA was used to work out D and trimming. The table lists 150,000 to 200,000 clones, 85% of them singletons. The CDR3 is 11 amino acids. Per the germline V gene, CDR1 is MNHEY and CDR2 is SVGAGI. Trimming removed 10 bases at V and 3 bases at J, with 9 bases between. Enrolment of Seattle patients took place during active infection, and they were followed longitudinally.

The sequencing input was peripheral blood. J is TRBJ1-1 and V is TRBV6-5; D is uncertain. The clonotype was recovered from a woman of 80 years or more with COVID-19, enrolled during active disease. The CDR3 DNA follows: TGTGCCATGGGGAGGGACACTGAAGCTTTCTTT. Protein: CAMGRDTEAFF.